The sequence of this T cell receptor (beta chain) was determined in a study of cytomegalovirus exposure and HLA in healthy donors. Study-wide findings and caveats: It was reportedly the case that the classifier diagnosed cytomegalovirus status with high specificity and sensitivity. Overall, around 150 TCR beta chains were annotated as cytomegalovirus-associated.

As for this clone: The antigen is unknown.

The donors were members of the validation cohort, which comprised 120 subjects and was separate from the first cohort of 600 to 850 subjects. Libraries were prepared by immunoSEQ multiplex PCR; TCRdb keeps only in-frame clonotypes and omits some of them. The table shows approximately 300,000 clones, with 70% to 90% occurring only once. Material for sequencing was PBMCs. The sequence was collected from a woman aged 18-29 years in good health and CMV-seronegative.

CDR3 loop: CASSPVPGSSEAFF. CDR3 DNA: TGTGCCAGCAGCCCCGTCCCGGGGAGTTCTGAAGCTTTCTTT. The J gene is TRBJ1-1, the V gene TRBV11-3; D remains ambiguous. Per germline, CDR1 SGHNT and CDR2 YENEEA. The germline V and J ends were trimmed by 5 bases and 6 bases, with 16 bases remaining between them. The CDR3 is made up of 14 amino acids. Full variable domain (missing parts from reference TRBV11-3 and TRBJ1-1): EAGVVQSPRYKIIEKKQPVAFWCNPISGHNTLYWYLQNLGQGPELLIRYENEEAVDDSQLPKDRFSAERLKGVDSTLKIQPAELGDSAVYLCASSPVPGSSEAFFGQGTRLTVV.